The sequence of this T cell receptor beta chain was determined in a study of blood T cell repertoires in COVID-19. This clone has a single count. The table came from immunoSEQ multiplex PCR; TCRdb's copy has only in-frame clones and leaves some out. Seen here are 150,000 to 180,000 clones, about 73% observed once, and the top ten hold roughly 1.5%. This CDR3 is built from 13 residues. V trimming: 6 bases; J trimming: 14 bases; junction bases outside the gene matches: 10. Germline V lookup: CDR1 MNHEY, CDR2 SVGAGI. Sequencing input: peripheral blood. This chain links TRBV6-5 with TRBJ2-1; 10 bases align to TRBD2. This TCR was recovered from a man older than 75 with acute or convalescent COVID-19. The CDR3 loop reads CASRRLAGQEEFF. The CDR3 coding sequence is TGTGCCAGCAGAAGACTAGCGGGTCAAGAAGAGTTCTTC.